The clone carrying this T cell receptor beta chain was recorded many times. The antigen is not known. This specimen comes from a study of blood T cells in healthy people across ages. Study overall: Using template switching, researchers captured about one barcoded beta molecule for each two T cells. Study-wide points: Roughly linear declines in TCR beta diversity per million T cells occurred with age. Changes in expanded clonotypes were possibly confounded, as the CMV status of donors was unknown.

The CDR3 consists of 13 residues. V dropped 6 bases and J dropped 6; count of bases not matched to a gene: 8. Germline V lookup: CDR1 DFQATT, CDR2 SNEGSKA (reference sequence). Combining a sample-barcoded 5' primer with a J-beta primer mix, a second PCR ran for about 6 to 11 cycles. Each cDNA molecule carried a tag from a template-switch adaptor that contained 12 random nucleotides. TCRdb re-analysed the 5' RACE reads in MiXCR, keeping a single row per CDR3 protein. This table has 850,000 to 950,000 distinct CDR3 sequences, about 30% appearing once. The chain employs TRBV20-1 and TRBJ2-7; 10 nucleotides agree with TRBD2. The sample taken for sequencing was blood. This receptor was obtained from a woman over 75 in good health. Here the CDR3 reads CSAGRIAGGEQYF. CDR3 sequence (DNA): TGCAGTGCCGGCCGTATAGCGGGGGGCGAGCAGTACTTC.